A single sample gave rise to the 5 T cell receptor beta chains below, sequenced in a study of blood T cell repertoires in COVID-19. The method was immunoSEQ multiplex PCR; TCRdb's version includes in-frame clones alone and lacks a portion of them. The sample has 85,000 to 130,000 clones; more than 90% are singletons. The sequencing input was peripheral blood. The source is a man in his 70s with acute or convalescent COVID-19.

The chain recombines TRBV5-8 with TRBJ2-5; D unclear. The CDR3 contains 11 residues. Trimming cost V 1 base and J 7 bases, with 5 bases left between them. The germline CDR1 and CDR2 sequences are SGHTS and YDEGEE. CDR3 sequence (DNA): TGTGCCAGCAGCTTGATGGCGACCCAGTACTTC. Protein product: CASSLMATQYF. The full variable domain, rest sourced from reference TRBV5-8 and TRBJ2-5, is EAGVTQSPTHLIKTRGQQATLRCSPISGHTSVYWYQQALGLGLQFLLWYDEGEERNRGNFPPRFSGRQFPNYSSELNVNALELEDSALYLCASSLMATQYFGPGTRLLVL.

J is TRBJ2-5 and V is TRBV24-1; 9 bases agree with TRBD1. The CDR3 sequence is 15 residues long. Losses at the gene ends were 3 bases for V and 4 bases for J; bases not matched to a gene: 5. Germline V gives CDR1 KGHDR, CDR2 SFDVKD. In DNA, the CDR3 is TGTGCCACCAGTGATCGGACAGGGGCGGTAGAGACCCAGTACTTC. It yields the protein CATSDRTGAVETQYF.

The chain employs TRBV19 and TRBJ1-5; TRBD1 matches at 7 bases. The CDR3 has 14 amino acids. The trim removed 3 bases at V and 2 bases at J, leaving 1 base unmatched. Germline CDR1 and CDR2: LNHDA and SQIVND (reference sequence). CDR3 sequence (DNA): TGTGCCAGTAGTATCGGACAGGGCAATCAGCCCCAGCATTTT. Translation: CASSIGQGNQPQHF.

The rearrangement joins TRBV5-1 to TRBJ1-4; 9 nucleotides line up with TRBD1. V was pared by 2 bases and J by 7 bases, with 9 bases of the junction left unmatched. The CDR3 runs 16 residues. In germline, CDR1 is SGHRS, CDR2 YFSETQ. The CDR3 DNA reads as TGCGCCAGCAGCTTTAATGCGGACAGGGGCTCTGAAAAACTGTTTTTT. Protein sequence: CASSFNADRGSEKLFF.

In its sample, this clone was seen once. The rearrangement uses TRBV6-5 and TRBJ1-2; 7 positions agree with TRBD1. The CDR3 is 13 amino acids. The ends lost 2 bases at V and 8 bases at J; junction bases unmatched: 5. Germline CDR1 reads MNHEY; CDR2 reads SVGAGI. CDR3 residues: CASSYLDREGYTF. The DNA of the CDR3 is TGTGCCAGCAGTTACCTCGACAGGGAGGGCTACACCTTC.